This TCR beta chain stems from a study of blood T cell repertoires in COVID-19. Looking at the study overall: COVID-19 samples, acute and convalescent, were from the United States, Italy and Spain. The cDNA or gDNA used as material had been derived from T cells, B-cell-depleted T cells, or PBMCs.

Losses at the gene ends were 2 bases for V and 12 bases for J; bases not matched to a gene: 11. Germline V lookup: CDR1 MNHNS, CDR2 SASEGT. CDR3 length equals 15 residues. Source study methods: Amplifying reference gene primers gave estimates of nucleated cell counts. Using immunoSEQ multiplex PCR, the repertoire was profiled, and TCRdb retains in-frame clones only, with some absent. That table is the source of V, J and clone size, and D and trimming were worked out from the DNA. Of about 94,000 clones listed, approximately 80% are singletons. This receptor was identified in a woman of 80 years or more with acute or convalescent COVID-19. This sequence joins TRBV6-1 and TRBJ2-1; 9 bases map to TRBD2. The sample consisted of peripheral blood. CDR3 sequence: CASSERGRVTSGQFF. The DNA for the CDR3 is TGTGCCAGCAGTGAACGCGGGAGGGTAACCTCGGGGCAGTTCTTC.